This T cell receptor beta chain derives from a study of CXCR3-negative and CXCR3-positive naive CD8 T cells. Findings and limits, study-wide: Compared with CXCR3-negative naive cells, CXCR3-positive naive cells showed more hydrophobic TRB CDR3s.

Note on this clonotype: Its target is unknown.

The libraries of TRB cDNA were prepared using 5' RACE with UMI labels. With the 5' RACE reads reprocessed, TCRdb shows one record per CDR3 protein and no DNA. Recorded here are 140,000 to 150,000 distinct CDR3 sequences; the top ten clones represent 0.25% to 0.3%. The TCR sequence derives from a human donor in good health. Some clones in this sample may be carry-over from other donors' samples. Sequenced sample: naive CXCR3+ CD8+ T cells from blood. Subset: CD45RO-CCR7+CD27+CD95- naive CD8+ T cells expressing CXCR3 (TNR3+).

CDR3 loop: CASSKEGGLTVQFF. The genes are TRBV5-1 and TRBJ2-1; TCRdb outputs TRBD1, but without DNA this stays unchecked. Germline CDR1 is SGHRS and CDR2 is YFSETQ. This CDR3 has 14 amino acids.